The 17 T cell receptor beta chains presented below share a single source sample, sequenced in a study of metastatic and nonmetastatic thyroid tumors (dated by TCRdb to about 2020). Preparation of the library involved PCR. This sample was sequenced with an Illumina HiSeq 4000. TCRdb reanalyzed the raw reads on its own, using fastp at Q25 for trimming and MiXCR for clone calling, and kept in-frame beta chains. This sample has some 83,000 clones in its table, and around 12% of those were observed once. 8.5% to 10% of the sample is taken by the ten largest. None of the patients had been given any treatment before thyroid surgery. The sequenced sample consisted of tumor tissue. Receptors were obtained from a female donor with papillary thyroid cancer or a benign thyroid nodule (not recorded which). Some clones in this sample may be carry-over from other donors' samples.

This clone has ten or more counts. The chain joins TRBV5-6 to TRBJ1-6; D uncertain. The CDR3 extends over 14 amino acids. Germline-derived CDR1 and CDR2 are SGHDT and YYEEEE. The V end was cut by 2 bases, the J end by 7 bases, with 10 bases between. As DNA, the CDR3 is TGTGCCAGCAGCTTTTCCGCGTTCAATTCACCCCTCCACTTT. Its protein product is CASSFSAFNSPLHF.

This clone was counted at least ten times. Other nucleotide sequences from this sample produce the same CDR3. The chain joins TRBV20-1 to TRBJ2-3; either TRBD1 or TRBD2 may fit D (6 bases each). V dropped 0 bases and J dropped 6 bases, with 19 bases sitting between them. This CDR3 has 16 residues. From germline, CDR1 is DFQATT and CDR2 SNEGSKA (reference sequence). The CDR3 nucleotides are TGCAGTGCTAGAGATTTTCGGAGACGGGGGCAGGATACGCAGTATTTT. Residues: CSARDFRRRGQDTQYF.

This clone was found many times. Other DNA sequences in the same sample also yield this CDR3. This chain links TRBV18 with TRBJ2-2; D call uncertain. Germline CDR1 reads KGHSH; CDR2 reads LQKENI. V was cut by 2 bases and J by 2 bases, with 9 bases left in between. The CDR3 is 15 amino acids. The CDR3 spells CASSPRLENTGELFF. The CDR3 region has the DNA TGTGCCAGCTCACCAAGGTTGGAAAACACCGGGGAGCTGTTTTTT.

This clone was detected ten times or more. The rearrangement joins TRBV11-2 to TRBJ2-5; 12 nucleotides align to TRBD1. CDR3 length: 17 amino acids. In germline, CDR1 is SGHAT, CDR2 FQNNGV. Unmatched junction bases numbered 12, after V lost 5 bases and J lost 5 bases. The CDR3 spells CASSPLGGQGARETQYF. For the CDR3, the DNA is TGTGCCAGCAGCCCACTCGGGGGACAGGGGGCTCGGGAGACCCAGTACTTC. The variable domain in full, completed from reference TRBV11-2 and TRBJ2-5, reads EAGVAQSPRYKIIEKRQSVAFWCNPISGHATLYWYQQILGQGPKLLIQFQNNGVVDDSQLPKDRFSAERLKGVDSTLKIQPAKLEDSAVYLCASSPLGGQGARETQYFGPGTRLLVL.

Points on this clone: A much larger clone differs by one base, so this may be a read error. The sample has other DNA sequences that encode this CDR3 too. The gene calls are TRBV18 and TRBJ1-3, with D possibly matching TRBD1 (5 bases). Germline values: CDR1 KGHSH, CDR2 LQKENI. The CDR3 is made up of 16 amino acids. DNA for the CDR3: TGTGCCAGCTCACCAATTGACGGGGCGGCTGGAAATACCATATATTTT. Translated: CASSPIDGAAGNTIYF. The full variable domain, completed using reference TRBV18 and TRBJ1-3, is NAGVMQNPRHLVRRRGQEARLRCSPMKGHSHVYWYRQLPEEGLKFMVYLQKENIIDESGMPKERFSAEFPKEGPSILRIQQVVRGDSAAYFCASSPIDGAAGNTIYFGEGSWLTVV.

This clone was detected many times. The rearrangement links TRBV28 to TRBJ2-7, with a possible D match to TRBD1 (5 bases). The V gene's germline CDR1 is MDHEN and CDR2 SYDVKM. The CDR3 has 14 residues. With 3 bases removed from V and 9 bases from J, the gap between germline ends came to 18 bases. The CDR3 here is CASSFNPGMVVQYF. In nucleotides, the CDR3 is TGTGCCAGCAGTTTTAATCCAGGGATGGTGGTGCAGTACTTC.

This clone was detected once. A much larger clone is a single base away; this may be a read error. Other DNA sequences in this specimen translate into the identical CDR3. CDR3 sequence reads: CSASSSQRGETQYF. The CDR3 DNA sequence: TGCAGTGCTAGTAGCAGCCAAAGGGGAGAGACACAGTACTTC. The rearrangement joins TRBV20-1 to TRBJ2-5; D assignment may be TRBD1 or TRBD2 (5 bases each). CDR3 size: 14 residues. Germline V gene lookup returns CDR1 DFQATT and CDR2 SNEGSKA (reference sequence).

This clone was counted many times. This chain connects TRBV30 to TRBJ1-1, with D possibly being TRBD1 (5 bases). The CDR3 has 12 amino acids. In germline, CDR1 is GTSNPN, CDR2 SVGIG (reference sequence). Trimming pared 8 bases from V and 6 bases from J, leaving 16 bases between. As DNA, the CDR3 is TGTGCCACGGGACTCCCAGGCGCTGAAGCTTTCTTT. This gives the protein CATGLPGAEAFF.

This clone was picked up many times. The chain employs TRBV6-1 and TRBJ2-7, with 8 bases aligning to TRBD1. Germline loops: CDR1 MNHNS, CDR2 SASEGT. The J segment lost 0 bases and the V segment lost 6 bases, leaving 1 base of the junction unmatched. This CDR3 has 13 amino acids. In DNA, the CDR3 is TGTGCCAGCAGAGGGACAGGCTCCTACGAGCAGTACTTC. Its protein is CASRGTGSYEQYF.

The J gene is TRBJ1-1, the V gene TRBV4-1; tentative D call: TRBD1 (5 bases). The CDR3 sequence is 16 residues long. The V and J ends lost 0 bases and 4 bases respectively, with 15 bases between them. Germline-derived CDR1 and CDR2 are MGHRA and YSYEKL. DNA of the CDR3: TGCGCCAGCAGCCAAGAAGTTCACAGGCGCACCACTGAAGCTTTCTTT. Protein: CASSQEVHRRTTEAFF.

At least ten counts were recorded for this clone. The chain uses TRBV11-2 and TRBJ2-2; 8 bases are a match to TRBD2. The CDR3 has 15 amino acids. The germline V gene encodes CDR1 SGHAT and CDR2 FQNNGV. J lost 3 bases, V lost 5 bases, and 5 bases had no gene match. The CDR3 nucleotides are TGTGCCAGCAGCCAGGGACTAGTCGACACCGGGGAGCTGTTTTTT. Protein: CASSQGLVDTGELFF. Complete variable domain (other parts from reference TRBV11-2 and TRBJ2-2): EAGVAQSPRYKIIEKRQSVAFWCNPISGHATLYWYQQILGQGPKLLIQFQNNGVVDDSQLPKDRFSAERLKGVDSTLKIQPAKLEDSAVYLCASSQGLVDTGELFFGEGSRLTVL.

This clone was counted many times. The V gene is TRBV4-1, the J gene TRBJ1-2; a weak D match, TRBD1 (5 bases). V lost 4 bases, J lost 2 bases, and 17 bases lay in between. The germline V gene encodes CDR1 MGHRA and CDR2 YSYEKL. CDR3 length: 16 residues. The CDR3 loop is CASSLSRGRGNYGYTF. CDR3 coding DNA: TGCGCCAGCAGCCTATCGAGGGGACGGGGAAACTATGGCTACACCTTC.

This clone was detected ten times or more. This chain uses TRBV5-1 with TRBJ2-1; D is possibly TRBD1 or TRBD2 (6 bases each). The CDR3 is 16 amino acids. The V end was cut by 4 bases, the J end by 6 bases, with 20 bases between. Germline values: CDR1 SGHRS, CDR2 YFSETQ. The CDR3 sequence is CASSGGPAGMLNEQFF. CDR3 coding DNA: TGCGCCAGCAGCGGGGGGCCGGCGGGAATGCTCAATGAGCAGTTCTTC.

This clone came up a few times. One base away lies a much larger clone, so this may be a sequencing read error. V and J are TRBV12-3 or TRBV12-4 and TRBJ2-1, with D hard to call. The V end lost 5 bases, the J end lost 11 bases, and 10 bases lay between the germline ends. The CDR3 totals 11 residues. The CDR3 DNA sequence: TGTGCCAGCAGTCCCGGTACGAAGCAGTTCTTC. Amino acid sequence: CASSPGTKQFF.

This clone was picked up many times. The chain joins TRBV28 to TRBJ1-2; D is ambiguous. CDR3 length equals 14 residues. Trimming pared 2 bases from V and 0 bases from J, leaving 7 bases between. The germline gives CDR1 MDHEN, CDR2 SYDVKM. DNA of the CDR3: TGTGCCAGCAGTTTAGAGGGAACTAACTATGGCTACACCTTC. As protein: CASSLEGTNYGYTF.

This clone was observed many times. The chain recombines TRBV2 with TRBJ1-5; unclear D gene. This CDR3 is built from 11 residues. The V end was cut by 5 bases, the J end by 6 bases, with 5 bases between. The germline gives CDR1 SNHLY, CDR2 FYNNEI. The CDR3: CASSSGQPQHF. CDR3 sequence (DNA): TGTGCCAGCAGTAGTGGTCAGCCCCAGCATTTT.

As to this clone: Since a much larger clone is just one base distant, this may be a read error. This chain links TRBV29-1 with TRBJ1-1; D is possibly TRBD1 (6 bases). V dropped 6 bases and J dropped 5 bases, with 16 bases sitting between them. This CDR3 is 13 amino acids long. Germline V gene sequence: CDR1 SQVTM, CDR2 ANQGSEA. The DNA of the CDR3 is TGCAGCGTCGCCCTGGGGGCAGGAACTGAAGCTTTCTTT. Translated: CSVALGAGTEAFF.